The 28 T cell receptor beta chains below come from one sample, sequenced in a study of post-analysis software for immune sequencing data. Study-level findings and limits: Patients carried four or five TRBV segments more frequently than controls did, and TRBV5-6, TRBV5-1 and TRBV20-1 were among them.

TCR beta libraries were prepared from cDNA with unique molecular identifiers. TCRdb re-called the PCR reads with MiXCR, one entry per CDR3 protein. The data contain fewer than 550,000 distinct CDR3 sequences, 34% of them singletons. These TCRs' antigens remain unknown. Specimen: blood. The receptors were gathered from a girl aged 2-17 years with multiple sclerosis.

This clonotype was counted between two and nine times. The chain links TRBV6-1 to TRBJ2-3; 8 bases agree with TRBD1. Per germline, CDR1 MNHNS and CDR2 SASEGT. J was trimmed by 8 bases and V by 4 bases; bases with no gene match: 11. The CDR3 has 15 residues. CDR3 protein: CASSVEGQGAGTQYF. CDR3 nucleotide sequence: TGTGCCAGCAGTGTAGAAGGACAGGGAGCAGGTACGCAGTATTTT.

This clonotype has a handful of counts. V is TRBV10-2 and J is TRBJ2-5; D could derive from TRBD1 or TRBD2 (6 bases each). The J call may be mistaken, given a closer DNA end match to TRBJ2-7. CDR1 and CDR2 from the germline V gene are WSHSY and SAAADI. The CDR3 is made up of 16 amino acids. CDR3 protein: CASSGTGRGTPYEQYF. CDR3 DNA: TGCGCCAGCAGTGGAACAGGGCGAGGGACTCCCTACGAGCAGTACTTC.

The chain links TRBV5-1 to TRBJ2-3; D not certain. There are 15 residues in the CDR3. Germline CDR1 SGHRS, CDR2 YFSETQ. Trimming removed 4 bases at V and 1 base at J, with 13 bases between. CDR3 protein: CASSTYPGRTDTQYF. For the CDR3, the DNA is TGCGCCAGCAGCACCTACCCGGGCCGCACAGATACGCAGTATTTT. Supplemented by reference TRBV5-1 and TRBJ2-3, the full variable domain reads KAGVTQTPRYLIKTRGQQVTLSCSPISGHRSVSWYQQTPGQGLQFLFEYFSETQRNKGNFPGRFSGRQFSNSRSEMNVSTLELGDSALYLCASSTYPGRTDTQYFGPGTRLTVL.

This chain uses TRBV7-2 with TRBJ2-1, with TRBD2 matching over 8 bases. The assigned J gene may be wrong: the sequence end matches TRBJ2-7 better. The CDR3 length is 16 residues. Germline V CDR1 and CDR2: SGHTA, FQGNSA. The CDR3 DNA sequence: TGTGCCAGCAGCTGGACGCGGGGGGCCAACTACAATGAGCAGTACTTC. The encoded protein is CASSWTRGANYNEQYF.

The chain uses TRBV6-2 or TRBV6-3 and TRBJ1-5, with D perhaps matching TRBD1 (6 bases). Germline values: CDR1 MNHEY, CDR2 SVGEGT. This CDR3 spans 16 amino acids. The V and J ends lost 3 bases and 1 base respectively, with 13 bases between them. As DNA, the CDR3 is TGTGCCAGCAGTTATGTGTTCACAGGGAGCAATCAGCCCCAGCATTTT. Its protein is CASSYVFTGSNQPQHF.

This clonotype was recorded many times. V gene TRBV10-1 combines with J gene TRBJ1-2; D is perhaps TRBD1 (5 bases). Trimming shortened V by 8 bases and J by 0 bases, and 7 bases separated the two germline ends. The CDR3 has 12 residues. Germline values: CDR1 WNHNN, CDR2 SYGVQD (reference sequence). In DNA, the CDR3 is TGCGCCAGCGGGGACCCTAACTATGGCTACACCTTC. Its protein product is CASGDPNYGYTF.

The V and J genes are TRBV7-8 and TRBJ2-5; 12 nucleotides align to TRBD2. The V gene end was trimmed by 0 bases and the J gene end by 3 bases; junction bases not matched to a gene: 5. Germline values: CDR1 SGHVS, CDR2 FQNEAQ. CDR3 length: 17 residues. The CDR3 DNA follows: TGTGCCAGCAGCTTAGCCCGACTAGCGGGGGCGAAAGAGACCCAGTACTTC. This translates into CASSLARLAGAKETQYF.

This clonotype was seen a handful of times. The genes are TRBV20-1 and TRBJ1-1; D might be TRBD1 (5 bases). The CDR3 sequence is 14 residues long. V lost 8 bases and J lost 1, with 17 bases in between. CDR1 DFQATT and CDR2 SNEGSKA come from the germline V gene (reference sequence). CDR3 in DNA: TGCAGTTTGAACTCGGGGCGTCGGAACACTGAAGCTTTCTTT. Residues: CSLNSGRRNTEAFF.

The chain is built from TRBV7-2 and TRBJ2-1; 8 nucleotides line up with TRBD1. Germline V gene data show CDR1 as SGHTA and CDR2 as FQGNSA. The CDR3 extends over 15 amino acids. V dropped 5 bases and J dropped 4; count of bases not matched to a gene: 7. CDR3 region: CASSIRGQEYNEQFF. The DNA for the CDR3 is TGTGCCAGCAGCATCAGGGGGCAGGAGTACAATGAGCAGTTCTTC.

This clonotype occurred a few times. The CDR3 here is CASSGERGSDTQYF. DNA of the CDR3: TGTGCCAGCAGTGGGGAGCGGGGTTCAGATACGCAGTATTTT. This chain connects TRBV6-1 to TRBJ2-3; 7 bases line up with TRBD2. In germline, CDR1 is MNHNS, CDR2 SASEGT. V trimming: 4 bases; J trimming: 4 bases; junction bases outside the gene matches: 5. The CDR3 loop spans 14 amino acids.

The chain joins TRBV29-1 to TRBJ2-1; 8 bases match TRBD2. This CDR3 comprises 10 residues. The J segment lost 15 bases and the V segment lost 4 bases, leaving 5 bases of the junction unmatched. CDR1 and CDR2 from the germline V gene are SQVTM and ANQGSEA. CDR3 in DNA: TGCAGCGTTGTTGGGACTAGAGGGTTCTTC. As protein: CSVVGTRGFF.

This chain connects TRBV5-1 to TRBJ1-1; D perhaps matches TRBD1 (6 bases). The CDR3 loop spans 13 amino acids. Trimming removed 7 bases from V and 1 base from J, with 11 bases in between. CDR1 is SGHRS, CDR2 YFSETQ, per germline. CDR3 DNA: TGCGCCAGCTTCTCGACAGGGAACACTGAAGCTTTCTTT. Amino acid sequence: CASFSTGNTEAFF.

The sample holds a few counts of this clonotype. The genes are TRBV6-6 and TRBJ1-1, with D tentatively TRBD1 (5 bases). Germline loops: CDR1 MNHNY, CDR2 SVGAGI (reference sequence). The ends were cut back, 5 bases at V and 11 bases at J, with 15 bases in the middle. The CDR3 consists of 12 residues. The CDR3 region is CASSPDRSGAFF. CDR3 sequence (DNA): TGTGCCAGCAGTCCCGACCGTTCAGGGGCTTTCTTT.

V is TRBV20-1 and J is TRBJ2-5; D gene unclear. The germline V and J ends were trimmed by 7 bases and 1 base, with 13 bases remaining between them. This CDR3 spans 13 amino acids. The germline gives CDR1 DFQATT, CDR2 SNEGSKA (reference sequence). The CDR3, as DNA: TGCAGTGTGACGATCTTAGCCCAAGAGACCCAGTACTTC. Protein product: CSVTILAQETQYF.

Ten or more counts support this clonotype. The chain recombines TRBV20-1 with TRBJ2-1; D unresolved. This CDR3 is built from 12 residues. In germline, CDR1 is DFQATT, CDR2 SNEGSKA (reference sequence). Trimming cost V 5 bases and J 0 bases, with 5 bases left between them. This CDR3 reads CSAQSSYNEQFF. Written as DNA, the CDR3 is TGCAGTGCTCAGAGCTCCTACAATGAGCAGTTCTTC.

This clonotype was observed a handful of times. The gene calls are TRBV3-1 and TRBJ2-5; no firm D call. V shed 0 bases and J shed 9 bases, with 8 bases lying between them. The CDR3 runs 12 residues. Per the germline V gene, CDR1 is LGHDT and CDR2 is YNNKEL (reference sequence). CDR3 region: CASSQEPRAQYF. CDR3 DNA: TGTGCCAGCAGCCAAGAACCCCGGGCCCAGTACTTC.

The chain combines TRBV4-1 with TRBJ1-5, with D unclear. Trimming removed 2 bases from V and 0 bases from J, with 5 bases in between. CDR1 is MGHRA, CDR2 YSYEKL, per germline. This CDR3 is built from 14 residues. The CDR3 DNA follows: TGCGCCAGCAGCCAACTAAATAGCAATCAGCCCCAGCATTTT. It codes for CASSQLNSNQPQHF.

This clonotype was counted only a few times. This chain links TRBV7-2 with TRBJ1-2; 7 bases line up with TRBD1. The germline gives CDR1 SGHTA, CDR2 FQGNSA. CDR3 size: 13 residues. J gave up 8 bases and V 8 bases, and 11 bases lay outside the gene matches. In nucleotides, the CDR3 is TGTGCCAGCGGTAGACCAGGGGGGAGCGGCTACACCTTC. Amino acid sequence: CASGRPGGSGYTF. Based on the CDR3 plus reference TRBV7-2 and TRBJ1-2, the full variable domain is GAGVSQSPSNKVTEKGKDVELRCDPISGHTALYWYRQSLGQGLEFLIYFQGNSAPDKSGLPSDRFSAERTGGSVSTLTIQRTQQEDSAVYLCASGRPGGSGYTFGSGTRLTVV.

Worth noting for this clonotype: One end of the junction varies from germline; a read error may be responsible. The CDR3 nucleotides are TGTACCACCAGCGCTCAGGGGTGGAATGAGCAGTTCTTC. The encoded protein is CTTSAQGWNEQFF. The chain recombines TRBV15 with TRBJ2-1, with D possibly being TRBD1 (6 bases). The CDR3 contains 13 residues. Germline values: CDR1 LNHNV, CDR2 YYDKDF (reference sequence).

The chain uses TRBV20-1 and TRBJ2-3; no firm D call. Trimming left V 0 bases short and J 2 bases short, with 15 bases between. The V gene's germline CDR1 is DFQATT and CDR2 SNEGSKA (reference sequence). The CDR3 totals 16 residues. The CDR3: CSARDLGSYSTDTQYF. The CDR3, as DNA: TGCAGTGCTAGAGATCTAGGCTCTTACTCCACAGATACGCAGTATTTT.

Here the CDR3 DNA reads TGCGCCAGCAGCTCGACCGGGACAGGGGGTAGAAACGAGCAGTACTTC. As protein: CASSSTGTGGRNEQYF. The chain uses TRBV5-1 and TRBJ2-4; 11 nucleotides align to TRBD1. The J call may be incorrect, as the DNA end agrees better with TRBJ2-7. The CDR3 totals 16 residues. From germline, CDR1 is SGHRS and CDR2 YFSETQ.

J is TRBJ2-7 and V is TRBV12-3 or TRBV12-4, with TRBD1 identical over 9 bases. The J call may be incorrect, as the DNA end agrees better with TRBJ2-5. The CDR3 length is 14 residues. CDR3 in amino acids: CASRRQGVGETQYF. The CDR3 region has the DNA TGTGCCAGCAGACGACAGGGGGTCGGAGAGACCCAGTACTTC.

V and J are TRBV10-3 and TRBJ1-1; 7 bases fit TRBD1. J gave up 1 base and V 6 bases, and 8 bases lay outside the gene matches. This CDR3 contains 15 residues. Germline-derived CDR1 and CDR2 are ENHRY and SYGVKD. CDR3 amino acids: CAIRLQGNGNTEAFF. CDR3 coding DNA: TGTGCCATCAGATTACAGGGGAACGGGAACACTGAAGCTTTCTTT.

This clonotype showed up just a few times. The chain couples TRBV6-2 or TRBV6-3 to TRBJ2-5, with D maybe TRBD2 (6 bases). CDR1 is MNHEY, CDR2 SVGEGT, per germline. The CDR3 is made up of 16 amino acids. V lost 2 bases to trimming and J lost 2 bases, with 15 bases between them. The CDR3 coding sequence is TGTGCCAGCAGTTACCTCAGGACTACAACACAAGAGACCCAGTACTTC. Protein: CASSYLRTTTQETQYF.

This clonotype was counted only a few times. CDR3 nucleotide sequence: TGTGCCAGCAGCGTGGGGGGCGAGTCAGATACGCAGTATTTT. The encoded protein is CASSVGGESDTQYF. The V call is TRBV9, the J call TRBJ2-3; the D call may be TRBD1 or TRBD2 (6 bases each). Germline-derived CDR1 and CDR2 are SGDLS and YYNGEE. This CDR3 region has 14 residues. Trimming shortened V by 2 bases and J by 4 bases, and 11 bases separated the two germline ends.

The chain employs TRBV7-6 and TRBJ2-1, with 9 nucleotides matching TRBD2. The ends lost 0 bases at V and 7 bases at J; junction bases unmatched: 13. This CDR3 contains 18 residues. Germline V gene data show CDR1 as SGHVS and CDR2 as FNYEAQ. This CDR3 reads CASSLAFEIAGAGNEQFF. CDR3 DNA sequence: TGTGCCAGCAGCTTAGCGTTCGAAATAGCGGGGGCGGGGAATGAGCAGTTCTTC.

To note about this clonotype: At one end, the junction sequence differs from germline, possibly due to a read error. The V call is TRBV29-1, the J call TRBJ1-2, with 7 bases lining up with TRBD1. The CDR3 extends over 14 amino acids. Germline-derived CDR1 and CDR2 are SQVTM and ANQGSEA. DNA of the CDR3: TGCAGCGCTGAATCGCAGGGGGGCGGCTATGGCTACACCTTC. Its protein product is CSAESQGGGYGYTF.

The table lists this clonotype with a few counts. This chain connects TRBV12-3 or TRBV12-4 to TRBJ1-2; TRBD1 matches at 7 bases. V shed 2 bases and J 8 bases; nucleotides not matched to a gene: 2. The CDR3 is 12 residues long. The CDR3 DNA is TGTGCCAGCAGTTTAAGGGACAGAGGCTACACCTTC. It translates to CASSLRDRGYTF.